Listed below are T cell receptor beta chains from one sample, sequenced in a study of CD8+CD57+ T cells in acquired aplastic anemia. One entry per CDR3 protein, called by TCRdb with MiXCR from the reads. The top ten clones hold under 9% of a sample with about 240,000 distinct CDR3 sequences, 47% of them seen once. The specimen sequenced was sorted CD4+, CD8+, or CD8+CD57+ T cells (not recorded which) from PBMCs. These receptors came from a human donor with aplastic anemia. Each CDR3 is given without its conserved first and last residue. D genes are given only for firm matches.

d_gene,j_gene,v_gene,CDR3aa
-,TRBJ2-1,TRBV12-3/TRBV12-4,ASSPYGNEQF
TRBD1,TRBJ2-3,TRBV9,ASSSQKQTGETDTQY
TRBD1,TRBJ1-6,TRBV5-6,ASKQQGAVNSPLH
TRBD1,TRBJ1-4,TRBV4-1,ASSQEDRGPSEKLF
-,TRBJ1-6,TRBV20-1,SARDWREGKDGSSPLH
-,TRBJ2-5,TRBV15,ATAGGGQETQY
TRBD1,TRBJ2-1,TRBV10-3,ASSPGQGSLSSYNEQF
-,TRBJ2-7,TRBV10-3,AISERGAAYEQY
TRBD1,TRBJ2-7,TRBV6-5,ASSESGQGAYEQY
-,TRBJ2-5,TRBV5-6,ASSGRDQETQY
-,TRBJ2-5,TRBV29-1,SVGGAGETQY
-,TRBJ2-7,TRBV24-1,ATSDFPGGGIYEQY
-,TRBJ2-3,TRBV7-9,ASSYKKDTQY
TRBD1,TRBJ1-1,TRBV5-8,ASSLGDRRNTEAF
-,TRBJ2-2,TRBV12-3/TRBV12-4,ASSLVETANTGELF
-,TRBJ2-5,TRBV20-1,SAPGSLGTQY
-,TRBJ2-1,TRBV10-3,AITTQGLRSSYNEQF
-,TRBJ2-7,TRBV7-2,ASSFWDHNQQY
TRBD2,TRBJ2-5,TRBV20-1,SAGRTSGEETQY
-,TRBJ2-5,TRBV7-9,ASSQLQETQY
-,TRBJ1-1,TRBV15,ATSRDRSASTEAF
TRBD1,TRBJ1-1,TRBV14,ASSRGTGVSTEAF
-,TRBJ2-1,TRBV19,ASKGVADSYNEQF
TRBD1,TRBJ1-2,TRBV2,ASSLTGTGGLGYT
-,TRBJ1-2,TRBV12-3/TRBV12-4,ASSYRTAYGYT
-,TRBJ2-5,TRBV15,ATSRGRGLDQETQY
TRBD1,TRBJ1-1,TRBV20-1,SARDTGDTEAF
TRBD1,TRBJ2-7,TRBV29-1,SVVGDRGLYEQY
-,TRBJ1-2,TRBV2,ASTRSYGYT
-,TRBJ1-1,TRBV25-1,ASSEDLAEAF
-,TRBJ2-5,TRBV27,ASGGQQETQY
-,TRBJ2-5,TRBV19,ASSMYNQETQY
-,TRBJ2-5,TRBV6-5,ASRSRDGTYQGTQY
-,TRBJ2-1,TRBV6-2/TRBV6-3,ASMELASNEQF
-,TRBJ2-1,TRBV7-9,ASSFYICSARDLLQRSSYNEQF
-,TRBJ2-1,TRBV6-2/TRBV6-3,ASSEWTGSSYNEQF
TRBD2,TRBJ2-3,TRBV5-4,ASSPRSGGADTQY
-,TRBJ1-2,TRBV5-6,ASSPLEGYGYT
-,TRBJ1-2,TRBV7-2,ASSLGRQNGYT
TRBD1,TRBJ1-4,TRBV5-5,ASSSPETGGNEKLF
TRBD2,TRBJ2-1,TRBV11-2,ASSLVAPSGLNEQF
-,TRBJ1-2,TRBV27,ASSFGGNGYT
-,TRBJ2-3,TRBV9,ASSVVGRDSINNEQY
TRBD1,TRBJ1-2,TRBV27,ASSSPDREGRGYT
TRBD2,TRBJ2-1,TRBV5-1,ASSAHSGGDNEQF
-,TRBJ2-1,TRBV25-1,ASSLTYSYNEQF
TRBD2,TRBJ2-1,TRBV5-1,ASGFAGLADYNEQF
TRBD1,TRBJ1-1,TRBV10-3,AISAGTGVRGTEAF
-,TRBJ2-7,TRBV7-4,ASTITRGSHYEQY